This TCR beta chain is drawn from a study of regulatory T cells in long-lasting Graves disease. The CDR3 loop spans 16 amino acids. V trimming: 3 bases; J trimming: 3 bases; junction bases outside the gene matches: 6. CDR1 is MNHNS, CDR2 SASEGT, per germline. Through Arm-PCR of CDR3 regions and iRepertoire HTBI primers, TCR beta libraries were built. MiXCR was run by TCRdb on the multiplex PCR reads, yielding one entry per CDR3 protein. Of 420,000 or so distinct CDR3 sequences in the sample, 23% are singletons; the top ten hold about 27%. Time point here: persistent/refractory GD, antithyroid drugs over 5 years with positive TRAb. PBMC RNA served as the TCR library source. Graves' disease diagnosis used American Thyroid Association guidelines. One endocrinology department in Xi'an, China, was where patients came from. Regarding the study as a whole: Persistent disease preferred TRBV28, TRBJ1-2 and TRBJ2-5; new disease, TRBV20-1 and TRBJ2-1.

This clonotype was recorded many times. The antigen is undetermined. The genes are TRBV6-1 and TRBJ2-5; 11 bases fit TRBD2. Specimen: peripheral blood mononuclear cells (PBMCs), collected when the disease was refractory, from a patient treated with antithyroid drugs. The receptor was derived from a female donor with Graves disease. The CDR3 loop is CASSDGLAGVEETQYF. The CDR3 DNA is TGTGCCAGCAGTGACGGACTAGCGGGTGTTGAAGAGACCCAGTACTTC.